Listed below are T cell receptor beta chains from one sample, sequenced in a study of CD8+ T cells in alopecia areata. Libraries were prepared by immunoSEQ multiplex PCR; TCRdb keeps only in-frame clonotypes and omits some of them. The sample shows some 170,000 clones, roughly 60% of them seen only once. Sample: CD4+ T cells sorted from blood, taken at approximately week 56, from a patient treated with tofacitinib. All receptors derive from a human donor with alopecia areata. CDR3s include the opening cysteine and the closing phenylalanine or tryptophan. The D gene is left open where the match is weak. A clone size is listed for some rows: how often the clone was seen (once, few, many), or a class if it is expanded.

v_call: TRBV4-2; j_call: TRBJ1-2; d_call: TRBD1; clone_size: NA; cdr3_aa: CASRDRGRSDGYTF; cdr3_nt: TGTGCCAGCAGAGACAGGGGGCGCTCGGATGGCTACACCTTC
v_call: TRBV18; j_call: TRBJ2-4; d_call: TRBD1; clone_size: NA; cdr3_aa: CASSPGQKNIQYF; cdr3_nt: TGTGCCAGCTCACCGGGACAGAAAAACATTCAGTACTTC
v_call: TRBV19; j_call: TRBJ2-2; d_call: TRBD1; clone_size: few; cdr3_aa: CASNPDRGIPGELFF; cdr3_nt: TGTGCCAGTAACCCGGACAGGGGTATTCCCGGGGAGCTGTTTTTT
v_call: TRBV19; j_call: TRBJ2-3; d_call: NA; clone_size: NA; cdr3_aa: CASSVLGANSPDTQYF; cdr3_nt: TGTGCCAGTAGTGTCCTAGGGGCCAACAGCCCAGATACGCAGTATTTT
v_call: TRBV2; j_call: TRBJ2-3; d_call: NA; clone_size: NA; cdr3_aa: CASSEGHGGGSSTDTQYF; cdr3_nt: TGTGCCAGCAGTGAGGGCCACGGTGGGGGCTCTAGCACAGATACGCAGTATTTT
v_call: TRBV11-2; j_call: TRBJ2-3; d_call: NA; clone_size: NA; cdr3_aa: CASSLENSYTQYF; cdr3_nt: TGTGCCAGCAGCTTAGAAAACTCCTATACGCAGTATTTT
v_call: TRBV9; j_call: TRBJ2-5; d_call: TRBD2; clone_size: NA; cdr3_aa: CASSAAGGLLETQYF; cdr3_nt: TGTGCCAGCAGCGCAGCGGGGGGACTCCTCGAGACCCAGTACTTC
v_call: TRBV2; j_call: TRBJ2-1; d_call: NA; clone_size: once; cdr3_aa: CASSAGYNEQFF; cdr3_nt: TGTGCCAGCAGTGCGGGGTACAATGAGCAGTTCTTC
v_call: TRBV29-1; j_call: TRBJ1-2; d_call: NA; clone_size: few; cdr3_aa: CSVEDRSSRGYTF; cdr3_nt: TGCAGCGTTGAAGATCGATCCTCTCGGGGCTACACCTTC
v_call: TRBV7-2; j_call: TRBJ1-5; d_call: NA; clone_size: NA; cdr3_aa: CASSLYSDQPQHF; cdr3_nt: TGTGCCAGCAGCTTATATTCAGACCAGCCCCAGCATTTT
v_call: TRBV6-6; j_call: TRBJ2-2; d_call: NA; clone_size: NA; cdr3_aa: CASSYVGQFSAGELFF; cdr3_nt: TGTGCCAGCAGTTACGTAGGACAGTTCTCGGCCGGGGAGCTGTTTTTT
v_call: TRBV9; j_call: TRBJ1-6; d_call: NA; clone_size: NA; cdr3_aa: CASSVGYGGPSNSPLHF; cdr3_nt: TGTGCCAGCAGCGTAGGATACGGGGGACCGTCCAATTCACCCCTCCACTTT
v_call: TRBV11-2; j_call: TRBJ1-1; d_call: NA; clone_size: NA; cdr3_aa: CASSPLTGPSRNTEAFF; cdr3_nt: TGTGCCAGCAGCCCTTTAACGGGACCCTCAAGAAACACTGAAGCTTTCTTT
v_call: TRBV6-6; j_call: TRBJ2-5; d_call: TRBD1; clone_size: few; cdr3_aa: CAAQGDGETQYF; cdr3_nt: TGTGCCGCCCAGGGGGATGGGGAGACCCAGTACTTC
v_call: TRBV29-1; j_call: TRBJ1-1; d_call: NA; clone_size: NA; cdr3_aa: CSVLRGTEAFF; cdr3_nt: TGCAGCGTTCTCCGGGGCACTGAAGCTTTCTTT
v_call: TRBV30; j_call: TRBJ1-2; d_call: NA; clone_size: NA; cdr3_aa: CAWTVLARERVYGYTF; cdr3_nt: TGTGCCTGGACTGTACTCGCCAGGGAGAGGGTCTATGGCTACACCTTC
v_call: TRBV7-6; j_call: TRBJ1-6; d_call: NA; clone_size: NA; cdr3_aa: CASSLVRQSNSPLHF; cdr3_nt: TGTGCCAGCAGCTTAGTAAGGCAGAGTAATTCACCCCTCCACTTT
v_call: TRBV5-1; j_call: TRBJ2-3; d_call: TRBD2; clone_size: NA; cdr3_aa: CASSLGTSGVTDTQYF; cdr3_nt: TGCGCCAGCAGCTTGGGGACTAGCGGGGTCACAGATACGCAGTATTTT
v_call: TRBV6-5; j_call: TRBJ1-1; d_call: NA; clone_size: NA; cdr3_aa: CASSYSSLNTEAFF; cdr3_nt: TGTGCCAGCAGTTACTCGAGTTTGAACACTGAAGCTTTCTTT
v_call: TRBV5-1; j_call: TRBJ1-1; d_call: NA; clone_size: few; cdr3_aa: CASSLVLGTEAFF; cdr3_nt: TGCGCCAGCAGCTTGGTCTTGGGGACTGAAGCTTTCTTT
v_call: TRBV18; j_call: TRBJ2-3; d_call: NA; clone_size: once; cdr3_aa: CASSPPTTDTQYF; cdr3_nt: TGTGCCAGCTCACCACCGACTACAGATACGCAGTATTTT
v_call: TRBV2; j_call: TRBJ1-1; d_call: TRBD1; clone_size: NA; cdr3_aa: CASSGQGRQAFF; cdr3_nt: TGTGCCAGCAGTGGACAGGGTCGACAAGCTTTCTTT
v_call: TRBV18; j_call: TRBJ1-1; d_call: NA; clone_size: NA; cdr3_aa: CASSPGTNTEAFF; cdr3_nt: TGTGCCAGCTCACCAGGGACAAACACTGAAGCTTTCTTT
v_call: TRBV4-2; j_call: TRBJ2-6; d_call: TRBD2; clone_size: once; cdr3_aa: CASSQVLAGASGANVLTF; cdr3_nt: TGTGCCAGCAGCCAAGTTCTAGCGGGGGCCTCTGGGGCCAACGTCCTGACTTTC
v_call: TRBV29-1; j_call: TRBJ2-5; d_call: TRBD1; clone_size: NA; cdr3_aa: CSVSFGTGEETQYF; cdr3_nt: TGCAGCGTTTCTTTCGGGACAGGGGAAGAGACCCAGTACTTC
v_call: TRBV29-1; j_call: TRBJ1-2; d_call: TRBD1; clone_size: NA; cdr3_aa: CSAEGQSDYGYTF; cdr3_nt: TGCAGCGCCGAGGGACAGAGCGATTATGGCTACACCTTC
v_call: TRBV9; j_call: TRBJ2-5; d_call: TRBD1; clone_size: NA; cdr3_aa: CASSPRQGRQETQYF; cdr3_nt: TGTGCCAGCAGCCCCAGACAGGGCCGTCAGGAGACCCAGTACTTC
v_call: TRBV30; j_call: TRBJ1-5; d_call: NA; clone_size: NA; cdr3_aa: CAWSVGSNQPQHF; cdr3_nt: TGTGCCTGGAGTGTTGGGAGCAATCAGCCCCAGCATTTT
v_call: TRBV29-1; j_call: TRBJ2-3; d_call: TRBD2; clone_size: NA; cdr3_aa: CSVSSGGVSTDTQYF; cdr3_nt: TGCAGCGTGTCTAGCGGGGGAGTTAGCACAGATACGCAGTATTTT
v_call: TRBV7-8; j_call: TRBJ2-5; d_call: NA; clone_size: NA; cdr3_aa: CASSPHGRVPQETQYF; cdr3_nt: TGTGCCAGCAGCCCACACGGCAGGGTCCCCCAAGAGACCCAGTACTTC
v_call: TRBV9; j_call: TRBJ2-7; d_call: TRBD2; clone_size: NA; cdr3_aa: CASSRGGSNYEQYF; cdr3_nt: TGTGCCAGCAGCCGGGGGGGAAGTAATTACGAGCAGTACTTC
v_call: TRBV7-2; j_call: TRBJ2-7; d_call: NA; clone_size: NA; cdr3_aa: CASSLGGTAGEQYF; cdr3_nt: TGTGCCAGCAGCTTAGGAGGGACAGCGGGGGAGCAGTACTTC
v_call: TRBV18; j_call: TRBJ1-4; d_call: NA; clone_size: NA; cdr3_aa: CASSPGQSGIEKLFF; cdr3_nt: TGTGCCAGCTCACCAGGACAGTCGGGCATCGAAAAACTGTTTTTT
v_call: TRBV4-1; j_call: TRBJ1-1; d_call: NA; clone_size: NA; cdr3_aa: CASSQEEGRLNTEAFF; cdr3_nt: TGCGCCAGCAGCCAAGAGGAGGGCAGGTTGAACACTGAAGCTTTCTTT
v_call: TRBV10-3; j_call: TRBJ2-5; d_call: NA; clone_size: few; cdr3_aa: CAMNTETQETQYF; cdr3_nt: TGTGCCATGAACACGGAGACTCAAGAGACCCAGTACTTC
v_call: TRBV5-1; j_call: TRBJ1-4; d_call: TRBD1; clone_size: NA; cdr3_aa: CASSGQGQGNEKLFF; cdr3_nt: TGCGCCAGCAGCGGACAGGGACAGGGTAATGAAAAACTGTTTTTT
v_call: TRBV29-1; j_call: TRBJ2-5; d_call: TRBD1; clone_size: NA; cdr3_aa: CSVVPTGGSQETQYF; cdr3_nt: TGCAGCGTTGTCCCGACAGGGGGATCGCAAGAGACCCAGTACTTC
v_call: TRBV30; j_call: TRBJ1-5; d_call: NA; clone_size: NA; cdr3_aa: CAWSVDNSNQPQHF; cdr3_nt: TGTGCCTGGAGTGTCGATAATAGCAATCAGCCCCAGCATTTT
v_call: TRBV7-2; j_call: TRBJ1-5; d_call: NA; clone_size: NA; cdr3_aa: CASSPGGGRHNQPQHF; cdr3_nt: TGTGCCAGCAGCCCTGGGGGGGGCCGACACAATCAGCCCCAGCATTTT
v_call: TRBV7-9; j_call: TRBJ2-3; d_call: TRBD2; clone_size: NA; cdr3_aa: CASTSERGGRTDTQYF; cdr3_nt: TGTGCCAGCACCTCCGAGCGGGGGGGCCGGACAGATACGCAGTATTTT
v_call: TRBV11-2; j_call: TRBJ2-3; d_call: NA; clone_size: NA; cdr3_aa: CASSVLLASDTQYF; cdr3_nt: TGTGCCAGCAGCGTCCTGCTAGCGTCAGATACGCAGTATTTT